The 2 T cell receptor beta chains in this list originate from one sample, sequenced in a study of early T cells in non-severe SARS-CoV-2 infection. TCRdb reprocessed the 5' RACE reads with MiXCR, giving one entry per CDR3 protein. This sample has about 77,000 distinct CDR3 sequences, with roughly 12% found just once. Source: whole blood, taken at baseline. All receptors come from an adult who was a healthcare worker with PCR-confirmed SARS-CoV-2 infection or an uninfected control (not recorded which). The donor label of this sample is uncertain.

In its sample, this clonotype was seen many times. The chain is built from TRBV12-3 or TRBV12-4 and TRBJ2-5; D gene uncertain. The CDR3 extends over 13 amino acids. V was cut by 1 base and J by 2 bases, with 5 bases left in between. The chain's CDR3 is CASSLDLQETQYF. The CDR3 nucleotides read TGTGCCAGCAGTTTAGACTTACAAGAGACCCAGTACTTC.

This clonotype was counted ten times or more. In nucleotides, the CDR3 is TGTGCCAGCGCGACCAGCGGGGGTATCACAGATACGCAGTATTTT. Protein product: CASATSGGITDTQYF. This chain links TRBV6-2 or TRBV6-3 with TRBJ2-3; TRBD2 matches 8 bases. Germline V CDR1 and CDR2: MNHEY, SVGEGT. The CDR3 length is 15 residues. Germline trimming cut 8 bases from V and 2 bases from J; bases unmatched to any gene: 9.